One and the same sample provided the 21 T cell receptor beta chains below, sequenced in a study of early T cells in non-severe SARS-CoV-2 infection. MiXCR, applied by TCRdb to the 5' RACE reads, yields one record per CDR3 protein. Of under 70,000 distinct CDR3 sequences listed, roughly 12% are singletons. Specimen: whole blood. Receptor source: an adult who was a healthcare worker with PCR-confirmed SARS-CoV-2 infection or an uninfected control (not recorded which).

The chain recombines TRBV2 with TRBJ2-1, with TRBD2 matching over 7 bases. The V segment lost 2 bases and the J segment 4 bases; nucleotides outside the gene matches: 2. Germline CDR1 and CDR2: SNHLY and FYNNEI. CDR3 size: 14 residues. The CDR3 sequence: CASSEFGGYNEQFF. CDR3 DNA: TGTGCCAGCAGTGAATTCGGGGGGTACAATGAGCAGTTCTTC.

The rearrangement links TRBV7-6 to TRBJ2-7; D remains ambiguous. V dropped 5 bases and J dropped 11 bases, with 10 bases sitting between them. This CDR3 comprises 10 residues. CDR1 is SGHVS and CDR2 is FNYEAQ in the germline V gene. Here the CDR3 reads CASSPNTEYF. CDR3 nucleotide sequence: TGTGCCAGCAGCCCTAACACGGAGTACTTC.

This clonotype was observed a handful of times. The chain carries TRBV29-1 and TRBJ2-3; TRBD2 aligns across 9 bases. The V and J ends lost 6 bases and 1 base, in that order; junction bases with no gene match: 2. CDR1 and CDR2 from the germline V gene are SQVTM and ANQGSEA. The CDR3 covers 13 residues. The CDR3 loop reads CSVRTSGTDTQYF. CDR3 coding DNA: TGCAGCGTCAGGACTAGCGGCACAGATACGCAGTATTTT.

This clonotype appeared a few times. The chain has TRBV19 and TRBJ2-7; D could derive from TRBD1 or TRBD2 (5 bases each). CDR1 LNHDA and CDR2 SQIVND come from the germline V gene (reference sequence). V lost 6 bases and J lost 5, with 14 bases in between. There are 13 residues in the CDR3. The CDR3: CASRTTGTHEQYF. The CDR3 nucleotides are TGTGCCAGTAGAACGACGGGGACCCACGAGCAGTACTTC. The whole variable domain, filled in from reference TRBV19 and TRBJ2-7, reads DGGITQSPKYLFRKEGQNVTLSCEQNLNHDAMYWYRQDPGQGLRLIYYSQIVNDFQKGDIAEGYSVSREKKESFPLTVTSAQKNPTAFYLCASRTTGTHEQYFGPGTRLTVT.

This clonotype was seen at least ten times. The gene calls are TRBV12-3 or TRBV12-4 and TRBJ1-5; tentative D call: TRBD1 (6 bases). The CDR3 is made up of 15 amino acids. Trimming cost V 6 bases and J 2 bases, with 14 bases left between them. CDR3 sequence: CASSNNRQGNQPQHF. The CDR3 DNA reads TGTGCCAGCAGCAACAATCGACAGGGCAATCAGCCCCAGCATTTT.

Turning to this clonotype: Lacking the conserved final phenylalanine or tryptophan, this CDR3 likely reflects a read error. This sequence joins TRBV29-1 and TRBJ1-2; TRBD1 is a possible D gene (6 bases). The ends were cut back, 6 bases at V and 7 bases at J, with 18 bases in the middle. Germline lookup yields CDR1 SQVTM and CDR2 ANQGSEA. The CDR3 is 13 residues long. CDR3 sequence: CSVALTGKAGYTS. The CDR3 nucleotides are TGCAGCGTGGCCCTGACAGGAAAAGCTGGCTACACCTCC.

This clonotype was seen ten or more times. J is TRBJ2-7 and V is TRBV12-5; TRBD1 is a possible D gene (5 bases). Between the trimmed V and J ends, which lost 6 bases and 3 bases, there was a span of 9 bases. This CDR3 has 12 amino acids. Germline CDR1 is LGHNT and CDR2 is FRNRAP. The CDR3 DNA is TGTGCTAGTGGCAACAGGATCTACGAGCAGTACTTC. Translated: CASGNRIYEQYF.

This chain links TRBV6-5 with TRBJ1-1, with D uncertain. Germline CDR1 is MNHEY and CDR2 is SVGAGI. Deletions cut 6 bases from V and 6 bases from J, with 17 bases between. The CDR3 totals 14 residues. CDR3 sequence (DNA): TGTGCCAGCAGCCCGGGCCGGGATAGCGCTGAAGCTTTCTTT. The encoded protein is CASSPGRDSAEAFF.

V usage is TRBV20-1 and J usage is TRBJ1-5; D gene ambiguous. With 6 bases removed from V and 1 base from J, the gap between germline ends came to 10 bases. CDR1 is DFQATT and CDR2 is SNEGSKA in the germline V gene (reference sequence). The CDR3 runs to 13 residues. The CDR3, as DNA: TGCAGTGCAAAGACTTACAGCAATCAGCCCCAGCATTTT. The encoded protein is CSAKTYSNQPQHF.

This clonotype was found a few times. The V gene is TRBV7-9, the J gene TRBJ2-1; tentative D call: TRBD1 (5 bases). The CDR3 consists of 12 residues. V lost 5 bases, J lost 6 bases, and 8 bases lay in between. Per the germline V gene, CDR1 is SEHNR and CDR2 is FQNEAQ (reference sequence). The CDR3 region has the DNA TGTGCCAGCAGCCGCGACAGCAATGAGCAGTTCTTC. It codes for CASSRDSNEQFF.

Turning to this clonotype: The junction and the germline gene differ at one end; a read error may be behind it. Here the CDR3 DNA reads TGTGCCAGCAGGGAAGACAGGCCAACCTACGAGCAGTACTTC. Encoded protein: CASREDRPTYEQYF. The V call is TRBV6-1, the J call TRBJ2-7; possibly TRBD1 for D (6 bases). Germline assignment: CDR1 MNHNS and CDR2 SASEGT. This CDR3 has 14 amino acids.

This clonotype was picked up many times. The chain carries TRBV29-1 and TRBJ2-4; D call uncertain. Trimming left V 2 bases short and J 7 bases short, with 9 bases between. Germline loops: CDR1 SQVTM, CDR2 ANQGSEA. This CDR3 comprises 12 residues. The chain's CDR3 is CSVELDGNIQYF. The CDR3 DNA reads as TGCAGCGTTGAACTCGACGGCAACATTCAGTACTTC.

This clonotype was seen only a few times. The V and J genes are TRBV6-6 and TRBJ1-5, with a possible D match to TRBD1 (6 bases). Trimming took off 4 bases at V and 9 bases at J, with 16 bases between the two ends. This CDR3 contains 14 residues. Germline CDR1 MNHNY, CDR2 SVGAGI (reference sequence). The CDR3 DNA follows: TGTGCCAGCAGTTCCGAGGGGACATCAGGGCCCCAGCATTTT. As protein: CASSSEGTSGPQHF.

The chain couples TRBV30 to TRBJ1-2; TRBD1 might be the D (6 bases). Per the germline V gene, CDR1 is GTSNPN and CDR2 is SVGIG (reference sequence). Trimming took 3 bases from V and 4 from J, leaving 9 bases between them. This CDR3 region has 12 residues. The CDR3 spells CAWSRDTYGYTF. The CDR3, as DNA: TGTGCCTGGAGCCGGGACACCTATGGCTACACCTTC.

This clonotype has ten or more counts. The chain carries TRBV18 and TRBJ2-2; D remains unclear. CDR1 is KGHSH and CDR2 is LQKENI in the germline V gene. This CDR3 region has 17 residues. The V end lost 1 base, the J end lost 1 base, and 13 bases lay between the germline ends. The CDR3 reads CASSPQKISWNTGELFF. DNA of the CDR3: TGTGCCAGCTCACCACAAAAGATCAGCTGGAACACCGGGGAGCTGTTTTTT. Full variable domain (remainder filled in from reference TRBV18 and TRBJ2-2): NAGVMQNPRHLVRRRGQEARLRCSPMKGHSHVYWYRQLPEEGLKFMVYLQKENIIDESGMPKERFSAEFPKEGPSILRIQQVVRGDSAAYFCASSPQKISWNTGELFFGEGSRLTVL.

This clonotype has ten or more counts. The chain carries TRBV10-3 and TRBJ2-1; 8 positions match TRBD1. This CDR3 comprises 12 residues. Germline CDR1 is ENHRY and CDR2 is SYGVKD. V lost 7 bases and J lost 7; bases outside the gene matches: 3. CDR3 sequence (DNA): TGTGCCATCAAGACAGGGGAGAATGAGCAGTTCTTC. This encodes CAIKTGENEQFF.

This clonotype was seen a handful of times. The chain links TRBV30 to TRBJ2-7, with D tentatively TRBD2 (5 bases). Deletions cut 3 bases from V and 6 bases from J, with 9 bases between. This CDR3 has 11 amino acids. In germline, CDR1 is GTSNPN, CDR2 SVGIG (reference sequence). The CDR3 loop reads CAWSWESEQYF. In DNA, the CDR3 is TGTGCCTGGAGCTGGGAGAGCGAGCAGTACTTC.

The chain joins TRBV10-3 to TRBJ2-5; D is undetermined. Between the trimmed V and J ends, which lost 2 bases and 5 bases, there was a span of 9 bases. CDR1 is ENHRY, CDR2 SYGVKD, per germline. CDR3 size: 13 residues. The CDR3 nucleotides read TGTGCCATCAGTGAGGGTAGTCAGGAGACCCAGTACTTC. Translating it yields CAISEGSQETQYF.

This clonotype has more than one count but fewer than ten. The V and J genes are TRBV20-1 and TRBJ2-7; D might be TRBD1 (6 bases). The CDR3 is 14 residues long. Germline V CDR1 and CDR2: DFQATT, SNEGSKA (reference sequence). Trimming left V 4 bases short and J 2 bases short, with 15 bases between. CDR3 nucleotide sequence: TGCAGTGCTATAACAGGGACCTTCACCTACGAGCAGTACTTC. Translating gives CSAITGTFTYEQYF.

In this sample, this clonotype turned up many times. This chain joins TRBV12-3 or TRBV12-4 and TRBJ1-2; no clear D gene. The CDR3 is 14 residues long. The V end lost 5 bases, the J end lost 0 bases, and 10 bases lay between the germline ends. Here the CDR3 reads CASSKSTANYGYTF. The CDR3 DNA reads as TGTGCCAGCAGTAAATCCACAGCTAACTATGGCTACACCTTC.

V usage is TRBV7-9 and J usage is TRBJ2-1, with a weak D call TRBD2 (5 bases). V lost 1 base and J 0 bases, leaving 19 bases between the germline ends. From germline, CDR1 is SEHNR and CDR2 FQNEAQ (reference sequence). The CDR3 sequence is 19 residues long. CDR3 residues: CASSLGSMTGWSSYNEQFF. CDR3 coding DNA: TGTGCCAGCAGCTTAGGTTCTATGACGGGATGGAGCTCCTACAATGAGCAGTTCTTC. The variable domain in full, with the rest retrieved from reference TRBV7-9 and TRBJ2-1, is DTGVSQNPRHKITKRGQNVTFRCDPISEHNRLYWYRQTLGQGPEFLTYFQNEAQLEKSRLLSDRFSAERPKGSFSTLEIQRTEQGDSAMYLCASSLGSMTGWSSYNEQFFGPGTRLTVL.